This passage covers 24 T cell receptor beta chains from one sample sequenced in a study of CD8+ T cells in alopecia areata. The treatment denotes: oral pan-JAK inhibitor, 5-10 mg twice daily. Sequencing templates came from extracted RNA that was reverse transcribed into cDNA. Generated by immunoSEQ multiplex PCR, the TCRdb table keeps only in-frame clones and is missing some. The sample has about 120,000 clones, more than 40% seen once. Specimen: CD4+ T cells sorted from blood, collected at week 4, from a patient treated with tofacitinib. The source of these receptors is a human donor with alopecia areata.

CDR3 amino acids: CASSPGPDRRPRQYF. In DNA form, the CDR3 reads TGTGCCAGCAGCCCAGGCCCCGACAGGAGACCTCGGCAGTACTTC. The rearrangement links TRBV27 to TRBJ2-7, with TRBD1 as a possible D gene (6 bases). Germline CDR1 MNHEY, CDR2 SMNVEV (reference sequence). The CDR3 loop spans 15 amino acids. V lost 6 bases and J 9 bases, leaving 24 bases between the germline ends.

The V and J genes are TRBV7-9 and TRBJ2-7; the D gene is possibly TRBD1 (6 bases). The CDR3 length is 14 residues. V lost 6 bases and J 4 bases, leaving 16 bases between the germline ends. Per the germline V gene, CDR1 is SEHNR and CDR2 is FQNEAQ (reference sequence). The CDR3 sequence: CASSLQQGLYEQYF. The CDR3 DNA follows: TGTGCCAGCAGTCTACAACAGGGCCTTTACGAGCAGTACTTC.

This clone has ten or more counts. V and J are TRBV2 and TRBJ2-7, with 11 bases identical to TRBD2. The ends lost 8 bases at V and 5 bases at J; junction bases unmatched: 17. The CDR3 sequence is 17 residues long. Germline-derived CDR1 and CDR2 are SNHLY and FYNNEI. The CDR3 spells CASYPGLAGGARHEQYF. For the CDR3, the DNA is TGTGCCAGCTACCCTGGCCTAGCGGGAGGCGCAAGGCACGAGCAGTACTTC.

The chain links TRBV10-1 to TRBJ1-4; D is unclear. V lost 4 bases to trimming and J lost 11 bases, with 11 bases between them. Germline CDR1 and CDR2: WNHNN and SYGVQD (reference sequence). The CDR3 has 12 residues. The CDR3 loop is CASSANMEKLFF. In DNA, the CDR3 is TGCGCCAGCAGTGCCAACATGGAGAAACTGTTTTTT.

The V and J genes are TRBV5-1 and TRBJ2-6; 7 bases fit TRBD1. This CDR3 spans 15 amino acids. The V gene end was trimmed by 4 bases and the J gene end by 4 bases; junction bases not matched to a gene: 5. Per the germline V gene, CDR1 is SGHRS and CDR2 is YFSETQ. This CDR3 is CASSLTGAGANVLTF. The CDR3 nucleotides are TGCGCCAGCAGCCTAACAGGGGCCGGGGCCAACGTCCTGACTTTC.

The chain employs TRBV11-2 and TRBJ2-1; 9 positions match TRBD1. CDR3 size: 17 residues. Germline V gene lookup returns CDR1 SGHAT and CDR2 FQNNGV. The V and J ends lost 7 bases and 10 bases, in that order; junction bases with no gene match: 20. The CDR3 coding sequence is TGTGCCAGCACCGAATCAGGCCGGGACAAAGGGACAGGGGAGCAGTTCTTC. Its protein product is CASTESGRDKGTGEQFF.

This chain links TRBV30 with TRBJ1-5; D is ambiguous. The V end was cut by 4 bases, the J end by 0 bases, with 7 bases between. Germline values: CDR1 GTSNPN, CDR2 SVGIG (reference sequence). This CDR3 spans 13 amino acids. The CDR3 nucleotides read TGTGCCTGGACCAGGCATAGCAATCAGCCCCAGCATTTT. This sequence encodes CAWTRHSNQPQHF. Drawing the rest from reference TRBV30 and TRBJ1-5, the complete variable domain is SQTIHQWPATLVQPVGSPLSLECTVEGTSNPNLYWYRQAAGRGLQLLFYSVGIGQISSEVPQNLSASRPQDRQFILSSKKLLLSDSGFYLCAWTRHSNQPQHFGDGTRLSIL.

In nucleotides, the CDR3 is TGTGCCAGCAGCCCGCCGGGCTTACAAGAGACCCAGTACTTC. Translating gives CASSPPGLQETQYF. This sequence joins TRBV7-2 and TRBJ2-5; D is ambiguous. The V end lost 5 bases, the J end lost 2 bases, and 12 bases lay between the germline ends. Germline V gene sequence: CDR1 SGHTA, CDR2 FQGNSA. The CDR3 has 14 residues.

The CDR3 protein is CSATDSPAGKLFF. The DNA of the CDR3 is TGCAGCGCCACGGATTCTCCGGCGGGGAAACTGTTTTTT. V usage is TRBV29-1 and J usage is TRBJ1-4, with D hard to call. V dropped 7 bases and J dropped 11 bases, with 20 bases sitting between them. This CDR3 has 13 residues. Germline V CDR1 and CDR2: SQVTM, ANQGSEA.

The J gene is TRBJ2-3, the V gene TRBV29-1; 11 bases are shared with TRBD2. V dropped 4 bases and J dropped 6; count of bases not matched to a gene: 6. CDR1 SQVTM and CDR2 ANQGSEA come from the germline V gene. This CDR3 has 14 amino acids. CDR3 coding DNA: TGCAGCGTTGTGGTGGCTAGCGGGGGGGATACGCAGTATTTT. Protein product: CSVVVASGGDTQYF.

The chain is built from TRBV29-1 and TRBJ2-1, with D perhaps TRBD1 or TRBD2 (6 bases each). V lost 6 bases, J lost 14 bases, and 20 bases lay in between. CDR3 length: 12 amino acids. Germline V gives CDR1 SQVTM, CDR2 ANQGSEA. Here the CDR3 reads CSVDKDSGGKFF. The CDR3 DNA follows: TGCAGCGTCGACAAGGACAGTGGCGGGAAGTTCTTC.

This chain links TRBV10-2 with TRBJ2-7; D gene ambiguous. Trimming took off 6 bases at V and 3 bases at J, with 6 bases between the two ends. This CDR3 spans 11 amino acids. Germline-derived CDR1 and CDR2 are WSHSY and SAAADI. CDR3 region: CASRTDYEQYF. As DNA, the CDR3 is TGCGCCAGCAGAACCGACTACGAGCAGTACTTC.

This clone has only a few counts. The chain has TRBV19 and TRBJ2-5; 7 nucleotides line up with TRBD1. Germline V gene sequence: CDR1 LNHDA, CDR2 SQIVND (reference sequence). The CDR3 consists of 14 residues. With 2 bases clipped from V and 5 bases from J, the junction kept 5 bases outside the gene matches. The CDR3 protein is CASSITGAGETQYF. CDR3 nucleotides: TGTGCCAGTAGTATAACAGGGGCCGGGGAGACCCAGTACTTC.

This rearrangement joins TRBV28 to TRBJ1-2, with 7 bases fitting TRBD1. The CDR3 is 13 amino acids. Trimming took 4 bases from V and 8 from J; bases not matched to a gene: 7. Germline CDR1 MDHEN, CDR2 SYDVKM. CDR3 in DNA: TGTGCCAGCAGTTCTACGACAGGGTCCGGCTACACCTTC. This sequence encodes CASSSTTGSGYTF.

Only a few counts were recorded for this clone. The genes are TRBV19 and TRBJ2-2; 8 positions match TRBD1. After removal of 8 bases from V and 5 bases from J, the junction contained 10 bases not matched to a gene. CDR1 and CDR2 (germline): LNHDA, SQIVND (reference sequence). This CDR3 has 15 residues. The CDR3 DNA is TGTGCCAGTCGTACTCAGGGGGCTGGGACCGGGGAGCTGTTTTTT. Protein product: CASRTQGAGTGELFF.

The chain joins TRBV29-1 to TRBJ1-2; TRBD1 aligns across 9 bases. Germline V gives CDR1 SQVTM, CDR2 ANQGSEA. The CDR3 runs to 13 residues. V trimming: 6 bases; J trimming: 1 base; junction bases outside the gene matches: 3. The CDR3 sequence: CSVRDRVNYGYTF. The CDR3 bases are TGCAGCGTGAGGGACAGGGTTAACTATGGCTACACCTTC.

This clone was recorded a few times. J is TRBJ2-6 and V is TRBV10-2, with D possibly matching TRBD1 (5 bases). The germline CDR1 and CDR2 sequences are WSHSY and SAAADI. The CDR3 has 15 amino acids. The V end was cut by 7 bases, the J end by 0 bases, with 10 bases between. In DNA form, the CDR3 reads TGCGCCAGCACCGGAAGGGGCTCTGGGGCCAACGTCCTGACTTTC. Amino acids: CASTGRGSGANVLTF.

This clone was recorded only once. The rearrangement uses TRBV6-6 and TRBJ2-7; maybe TRBD2 (6 bases). Germline-derived CDR1 and CDR2 are MNHNY and SVGAGI (reference sequence). The CDR3 runs to 13 residues. V lost 5 bases and J 3 bases, leaving 11 bases between the germline ends. This CDR3 is CASSPGTYYEQYF. CDR3 DNA sequence: TGTGCCAGCAGTCCCGGGACTTACTACGAGCAGTACTTC.

The chain uses TRBV30 and TRBJ1-1, with D unclear. The CDR3 has 16 residues. CDR1 and CDR2 (germline): GTSNPN, SVGIG (reference sequence). Trimming shortened V by 5 bases and J by 5 bases, and 24 bases separated the two germline ends. The CDR3 sequence: CAWGGIGGVRGTEAFF. The CDR3 DNA reads TGTGCCTGGGGCGGCATTGGCGGGGTCAGAGGGACTGAAGCTTTCTTT.

This sequence joins TRBV29-1 and TRBJ2-2, with a weak D call TRBD1 (5 bases). Germline-derived CDR1 and CDR2 are SQVTM and ANQGSEA. V lost 0 bases, J lost 5 bases, and 13 bases lay in between. The CDR3 loop spans 15 amino acids. CDR3 residues: CSVEDWVRETGELFF. DNA of the CDR3: TGCAGCGTTGAAGATTGGGTCAGGGAAACCGGGGAGCTGTTTTTT.

The V gene is TRBV25-1, the J gene TRBJ1-2; D perhaps matches TRBD1 (5 bases). From germline, CDR1 is MGHDK and CDR2 SYGVNS. V was clipped by 6 bases and J by 2 bases, with 13 bases between them. This CDR3 has 14 residues. CDR3 sequence reads: CASSDSAGNYGYTF. As DNA, the CDR3 is TGTGCCAGCAGCGATTCTGCAGGGAACTATGGCTACACCTTC.

The V gene is TRBV29-1, the J gene TRBJ1-1, with D uncertain. This CDR3 has 10 residues. V was shortened by 4 bases and J by 11 bases, with 11 bases between the two germline ends. Germline V gene lookup returns CDR1 SQVTM and CDR2 ANQGSEA. CDR3 in amino acids: CSVGEREAFF. The CDR3 nucleotides are TGCAGCGTTGGGGAAAGGGAGGCTTTCTTT.

Only a few counts were recorded for this clone. The chain recombines TRBV2 with TRBJ2-1; D is unclear. V lost 6 bases and J 4 bases, leaving 7 bases between the germline ends. The CDR3 is 12 amino acids. Looked up from germline, CDR1 is SNHLY and CDR2 is FYNNEI. In nucleotides, the CDR3 is TGTGCCAGCAGCCTCCTTTACAATGAGCAGTTCTTC. Its translation is CASSLLYNEQFF.

The chain combines TRBV30 with TRBJ1-1; 7 bases agree with TRBD1. Losses at the gene ends were 4 bases for V and 0 bases for J; bases not matched to a gene: 8. The CDR3 runs 15 residues. The germline gives CDR1 GTSNPN, CDR2 SVGIG (reference sequence). This CDR3 reads CAWTHKQGLNTEAFF. The CDR3 nucleotides are TGTGCCTGGACACACAAACAGGGGCTGAACACTGAAGCTTTCTTT. The full variable domain, in which reference TRBV30 and TRBJ1-1 provide the parts outside the CDR3, is SQTIHQWPATLVQPVGSPLSLECTVEGTSNPNLYWYRQAAGRGLQLLFYSVGIGQISSEVPQNLSASRPQDRQFILSSKKLLLSDSGFYLCAWTHKQGLNTEAFFGQGTRLTVV.